This TCR beta chain was captured in a study of cytomegalovirus exposure and HLA in healthy donors. Findings and caveats of the study: Common viral pathogens seemed, in a later analysis, to connect with several of the most significant clusters.

This PCR relied on a set of 60 Vbeta primers and 13 Jbeta primers. Repertoires were generated with immunoSEQ multiplex PCR, while TCRdb's copy carries only in-frame clones and drops some. The repertoire consists of about 200,000 clones, with about 79% occurring once and the leading ten covering 0.075% to 0.1%. Looked up from germline, CDR1 is LGHNT and CDR2 is FRNRAP. The trim removed 5 bases at V and 3 bases at J, leaving 6 bases unmatched. CDR3 length: 15 amino acids. A remark on this clone: What it recognizes is unknown.

Sequencing was performed on PBMCs. The receptor comes from a boy aged 2 to 10 in good health and CMV-seronegative. The V call is TRBV12-5, the J call TRBJ2-7; 11 bases are shared with TRBD1. The CDR3: CASGRPGQGVYEQYF. The CDR3 DNA sequence: TGTGCTAGTGGTAGACCGGGACAGGGGGTCTACGAGCAGTACTTC.